This section outlines one T cell receptor beta chain sequence together with its context. The entry originates in a study of blood T cell repertoires in COVID-19. Study-wide background: The samples span acute and convalescent COVID-19 from the United States, Italy and Spain. T cells, B-cell-depleted T cells, or PBMCs provided the cDNA or gDNA that served as material.

Per germline, CDR1 SNHLY and CDR2 FYNNEI. The CDR3 is 14 amino acids. Trimming at V came to 6 bases and at J to 6 bases, leaving 9 bases not matched to a gene. Original data processing: Amplification with reference gene primers provided the estimates of nucleated cell counts. Only in-frame clones appear in the TCRdb table, and some are missing; sequencing was by immunoSEQ multiplex PCR. The D gene and trimming were derived from the DNA, and the V and J assignments and clone size from that table. The table lists roughly 140,000 clones, 84% of them singletons. This chain uses TRBV2 with TRBJ2-7, with 9 bases fitting TRBD1. This TCR derives from a woman over 75 in a cohort sampled during active or convalescent COVID-19. Input material: peripheral blood. The CDR3 DNA is TGTGCCAGCAGGGCCGGGACAGGGAGTCTCGAGCAGTACTTC. This translates into CASRAGTGSLEQYF.